This is a list of T cell receptor beta chains from one sample in a study of shared clonotypes between healthy human individuals. The data were produced by immunoSEQ multiplex PCR, yet TCRdb's version contains in-frame clones alone and is incomplete. In the table there are around 2.5 million clones, 80% to 95% of which are singletons. Sequencing used naive CD4+ T cells from PBMCs. These receptor sequences come from a man aged 18 to 29 in good health. Some clones in this sample may be carry-over from other donors' samples. CDR3s include the opening cysteine and the closing phenylalanine or tryptophan.

>TRBV28|TRBJ1-5|12
CASRREVGPQHF
>TRBV7-2|TRBJ1-5|12
CASSLRAQPQHF
>TRBV19|TRBJ1-5|16
CASSIPGGFSNQPQHF
>TRBV5-4|TRBJ2-4|15
CASSFPTGGADIQYF
>TRBV4-2|TRBJ1-2|14
CASSQDVGNYGYTF
>TRBV6-5|TRBJ2-7|15
CASSLQGRWGYEQYF
>TRBV28|TRBJ1-3|15
CASSFQQSSGNTIYF
>TRBV7-8|TRBJ2-7|11
CASSGNDEQYF
>TRBV6-1|TRBJ2-1|15
CASSRLLVPYNEQFF
>TRBV7-2|TRBJ1-4|15
CASSLELQFSEKLFF
>TRBV28|TRBJ1-4|16
CASSYLLDRVGEKLFF
>TRBV18|TRBJ1-2|16
CASSPGTGGPNYGYTF
>TRBV5-1|TRBJ2-1|15
CASSLAPSSYNEQFF
>TRBV2|TRBJ1-1|15
CASRKFLVMNTEAFF
>TRBV19|TRBJ1-2|16
CASSTTHRGPNYGYTF
>TRBV27|TRBJ2-3|17
CASRDRGGRASGDTQYF
>TRBV29-1|TRBJ1-4|13
CSARIGGREKLFF
>TRBV28|TRBJ1-2|11
CASTENYGYTF
>TRBV29-1|TRBJ1-1|13
CSVVRDPGTEAFF
>TRBV7-9|TRBJ2-5|15
CASSIRGRAEETQYF
>TRBV28|TRBJ1-1|12
CASSSNSGEAFF
>TRBV5-1|TRBJ1-1|14
CASSLTAMNTEAFF
>TRBV4-2|TRBJ2-7|14
CASSQATARDEQYF
>TRBV28|TRBJ2-7|14
CASSLHRDPYEQYF
>TRBV9|TRBJ1-2|15
CASSGGPDPNYGYTF
>TRBV25-1|TRBJ1-4|11
CASSINEKLFF
>TRBV19|TRBJ1-2|16
CASSINRQAANYGYTF
>TRBV9|TRBJ1-2|12
CASSTLRAGYTF
>TRBV7-7|TRBJ2-2|15
CASSPWDRSTGELFF
>TRBV29-1|TRBJ1-1|13
CSVEVGGRAEAFF
>TRBV11-2|TRBJ2-1|16
CASSHYVNGSYNEQFF
>TRBV18|TRBJ1-1|14
CASSGDRPGSEAFF
>TRBV30|TRBJ2-2|15
CAHYRVAGGPGELFF
>TRBV2|TRBJ2-1|13
CASSVERDNEQFF
>TRBV28|TRBJ1-6|15
CASTSVQGLGSPLHF
>TRBV7-9|TRBJ2-1|13
CASSLSQFNEQFF
>TRBV5-1|TRBJ2-5|13
CASSLRGWETQYF
>TRBV4-1|TRBJ1-2|16
CASSQWTGRGIYGYTF
>TRBV28|TRBJ2-7|15
CASSPVDRLSREQYF
>TRBV18|TRBJ1-2|15
CASSPYQWGNYGYTF
>TRBV7-9|TRBJ2-7|17
CASSLGPGRAEGYEQYF
>TRBV7-2|TRBJ2-1|16
CASSLEAGVPVNEQFF
>TRBV7-2|TRBJ2-1|17
CASSLVRRGWSYNEQFF
>TRBV5-5|TRBJ1-5|14
CASSLGGLNQPQHF
>TRBV7-6|TRBJ2-2|16
CASSRTGNGRAGELFF
>TRBV7-3|TRBJ1-1|15
CASSVRRIMNTEAFF
>TRBV9|TRBJ1-2|14
CASSVGPPGYGYTF
>TRBV29-1|TRBJ1-1|13
CSVGRIMNTEAFF
>TRBV29-1|TRBJ1-1|13
CSGRHTGDTEAFF
>TRBV29-1|TRBJ2-1|15
CSAPSADYSYNEQFF
>TRBV11-3|TRBJ2-7|14
CASSLSASSYEQYF
>TRBV5-1|TRBJ2-7|14
CASSWGPGIDEQYF
>TRBV27|TRBJ2-5|15
CASSFGGGRGETQYF
>TRBV5-1|TRBJ2-1|14
CASSLVAGYNEQFF